This T cell receptor beta chain originates from a study of T cells in localized non-small cell lung cancer. The CDR3 has 13 amino acids. From germline, CDR1 is SGHRS and CDR2 YFSETQ. The V end lost 0 bases, the J end lost 7 bases, and 7 bases lay between the germline ends. Study-wide results and caveats: Uninvolved adjacent lung showed higher T cell clonality than tumor. A median of about 60 of the top 100 tumor clones appeared in adjacent lung, which was paired and uninvolved. Investigators sequenced only a single tumor region, leaving heterogeneity possible. Greater blood T cell density accompanied longer overall survival.

Repertoires were generated with immunoSEQ multiplex PCR, while TCRdb's copy carries only in-frame clones and drops some. The repertoire holds tens of thousands of clones, with around 80% as singletons. Points on this clone: Its antigen remains unknown.

V usage is TRBV5-1 and J usage is TRBJ2-2; no clear D gene. Here the sequenced sample was peripheral blood mononuclear cells, taken before any cancer treatment. The sequence derives from a man between 40 and 69 years old with stage III lung adenocarcinoma. The CDR3 nucleotides read TGCGCCAGCAGCTTGGTTCTGGTCGGGGAGCTGTTTTTT. Protein product: CASSLVLVGELFF.